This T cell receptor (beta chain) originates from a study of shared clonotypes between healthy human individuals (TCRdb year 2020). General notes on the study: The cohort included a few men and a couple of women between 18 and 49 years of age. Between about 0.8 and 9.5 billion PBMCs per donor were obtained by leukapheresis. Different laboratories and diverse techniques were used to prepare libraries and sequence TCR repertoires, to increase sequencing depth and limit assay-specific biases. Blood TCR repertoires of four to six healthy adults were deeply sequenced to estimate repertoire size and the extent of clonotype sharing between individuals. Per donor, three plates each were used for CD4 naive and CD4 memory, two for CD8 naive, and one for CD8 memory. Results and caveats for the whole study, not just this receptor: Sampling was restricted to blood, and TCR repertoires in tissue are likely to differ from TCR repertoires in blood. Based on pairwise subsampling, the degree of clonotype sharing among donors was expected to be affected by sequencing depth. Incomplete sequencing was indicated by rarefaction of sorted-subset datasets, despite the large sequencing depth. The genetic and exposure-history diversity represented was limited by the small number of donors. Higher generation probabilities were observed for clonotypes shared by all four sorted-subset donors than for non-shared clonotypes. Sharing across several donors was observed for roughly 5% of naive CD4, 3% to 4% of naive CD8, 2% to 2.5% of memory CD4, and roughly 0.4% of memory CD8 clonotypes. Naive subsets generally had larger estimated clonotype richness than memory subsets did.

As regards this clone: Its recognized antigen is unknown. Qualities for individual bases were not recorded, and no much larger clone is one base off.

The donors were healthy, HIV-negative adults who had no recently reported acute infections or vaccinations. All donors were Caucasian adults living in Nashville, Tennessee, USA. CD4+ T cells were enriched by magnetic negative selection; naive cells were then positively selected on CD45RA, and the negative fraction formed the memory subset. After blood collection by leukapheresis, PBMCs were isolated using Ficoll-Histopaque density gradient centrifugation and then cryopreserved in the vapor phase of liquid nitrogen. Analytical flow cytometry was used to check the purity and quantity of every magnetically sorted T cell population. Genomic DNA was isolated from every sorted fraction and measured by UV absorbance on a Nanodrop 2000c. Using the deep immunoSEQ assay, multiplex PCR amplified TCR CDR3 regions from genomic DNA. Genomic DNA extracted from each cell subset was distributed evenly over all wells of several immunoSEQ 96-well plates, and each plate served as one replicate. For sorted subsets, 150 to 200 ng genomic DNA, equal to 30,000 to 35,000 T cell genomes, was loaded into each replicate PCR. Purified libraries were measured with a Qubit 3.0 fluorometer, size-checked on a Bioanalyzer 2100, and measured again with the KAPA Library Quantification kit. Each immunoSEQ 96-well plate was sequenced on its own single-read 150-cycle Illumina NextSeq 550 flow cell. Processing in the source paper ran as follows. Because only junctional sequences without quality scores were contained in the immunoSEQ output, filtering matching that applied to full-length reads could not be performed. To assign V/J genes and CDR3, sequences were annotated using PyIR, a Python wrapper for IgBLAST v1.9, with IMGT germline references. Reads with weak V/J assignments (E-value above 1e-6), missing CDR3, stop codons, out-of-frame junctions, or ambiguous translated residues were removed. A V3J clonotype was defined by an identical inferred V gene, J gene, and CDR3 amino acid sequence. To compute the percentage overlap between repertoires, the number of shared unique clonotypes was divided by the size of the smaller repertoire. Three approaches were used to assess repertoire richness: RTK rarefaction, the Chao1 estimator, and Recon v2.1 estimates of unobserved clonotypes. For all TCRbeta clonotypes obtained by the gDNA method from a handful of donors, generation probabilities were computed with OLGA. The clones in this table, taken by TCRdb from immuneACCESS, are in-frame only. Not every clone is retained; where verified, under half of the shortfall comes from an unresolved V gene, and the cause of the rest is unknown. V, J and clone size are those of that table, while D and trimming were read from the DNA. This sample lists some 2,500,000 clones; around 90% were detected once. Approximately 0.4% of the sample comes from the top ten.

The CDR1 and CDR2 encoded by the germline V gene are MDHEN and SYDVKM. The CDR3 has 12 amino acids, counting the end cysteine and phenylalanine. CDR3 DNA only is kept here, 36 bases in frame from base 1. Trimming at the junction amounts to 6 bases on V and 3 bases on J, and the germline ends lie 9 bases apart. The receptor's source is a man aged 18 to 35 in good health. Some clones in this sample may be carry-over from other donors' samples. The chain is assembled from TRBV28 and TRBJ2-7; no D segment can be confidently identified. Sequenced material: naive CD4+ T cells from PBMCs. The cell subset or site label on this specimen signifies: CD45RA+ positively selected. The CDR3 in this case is CASSTNSYEQYF. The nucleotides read TGTGCCAGCAGCACCAATAGCTACGAGCAGTACTTC.